What follows is one T cell receptor (beta chain) and its context. Treatment: preoperative locoregional IRX-2 cytokine immunotherapy. Patients received preoperative, locoregional IRX-2 cytokine immunotherapy in a phase Ib study. This specimen comes from a study of preoperative IRX-2 immunotherapy in early breast cancer. CDR1 is MDHEN, CDR2 SYDVKM, per germline. The V and J ends lost 11 bases and 3 bases respectively, with 17 bases between them. The CDR3 spans 13 residues. Here immunoSEQ multiplex PCR was the method, and the copy in TCRdb shows in-frame clones only, minus some. The table records 75,000 to 100,000 clones, 86% of them present only once.

The V call is TRBV28, the J call TRBJ2-7; possibly TRBD2 for D (6 bases). The starting material was tumor tissue, obtained after IRX-2 immunotherapy. The sequence derives from a human donor with breast cancer. The CDR3 DNA is TGTGCCGGCGCTCGGGACTTAGGCTACGAGCAGTACTTC. It yields the protein CAGARDLGYEQYF.